One and the same sample provided the 18 T cell receptor beta chains below, sequenced in a study of cytomegalovirus exposure and HLA in healthy donors. Primers included in the PCR were 60 Vbeta and 13 Jbeta primers. The method was immunoSEQ multiplex PCR; TCRdb's version includes in-frame clones alone and lacks a portion of them. The sample includes 110,000 or so clones, about 75% of them seen just once. The sample taken for sequencing was PBMCs. The receptors derive from a woman aged 40 to 50 in good health and CMV-seropositive.

The chain uses TRBV27 and TRBJ1-2, with 8 bases matching TRBD1. V lost 6 bases, J lost 5 bases, and 8 bases stayed unmatched. Germline V gene lookup returns CDR1 MNHEY and CDR2 SMNVEV (reference sequence). The CDR3 extends over 14 amino acids. CDR3: CASSQRQGLYGYTF. CDR3 coding DNA: TGTGCCAGCAGCCAAAGACAGGGGTTATATGGCTACACCTTC.

The chain couples TRBV4-3 to TRBJ2-1; possibly TRBD2 for D (6 bases). Trimming removed 1 base at V and 3 bases at J, with 7 bases between. The CDR3 runs 14 residues. Per the germline V gene, CDR1 is LGHNA and CDR2 is YSLEER. The CDR3 DNA reads as TGCGCCAGCAGCCAAGGGGGGGACTACAATGAGCAGTTCTTC. This sequence encodes CASSQGGDYNEQFF.

CDR3 region: CASSLRQGVGGTEAFF. In nucleotides, the CDR3 is TGTGCCAGCAGCTTAAGACAGGGGGTGGGCGGTACTGAAGCTTTCTTT. This sequence joins TRBV7-9 and TRBJ1-1; 9 bases line up with TRBD1. Germline V gene sequence: CDR1 SEHNR, CDR2 FQNEAQ (reference sequence). This CDR3 spans 16 amino acids. V shed 2 bases, J shed 5 bases, and the junction held 9 bases outside the gene matches.

This clone turned up a few times. This sequence joins TRBV18 and TRBJ2-7, with 8 bases matching TRBD1. The CDR3 loop spans 12 amino acids. Trimming cost V 1 base and J 12 bases; bases outside gene matches: 5. CDR1 KGHSH and CDR2 LQKENI come from the germline V gene. The DNA for the CDR3 is TGTGCCAGCTCACCACTGGACAGGGCGGTGTACTTC. Protein sequence: CASSPLDRAVYF. Looking up the rest from reference TRBV18 and TRBJ2-7 gives the full variable domain: NAGVMQNPRHLVRRRGQEARLRCSPMKGHSHVYWYRQLPEEGLKFMVYLQKENIIDESGMPKERFSAEFPKEGPSILRIQQVVRGDSAAYFCASSPLDRAVYFGPGTRLTVT.

The chain joins TRBV19 to TRBJ1-5; TRBD1 agrees at 7 bases. J was trimmed by 4 bases and V by 1 base; bases with no gene match: 7. Germline V gives CDR1 LNHDA, CDR2 SQIVND (reference sequence). CDR3 length: 16 residues. The CDR3 DNA reads as TGTGCCAGTAGTATAGGGGCGGACAGGATGAATCAGCCCCAGCATTTT. This sequence encodes CASSIGADRMNQPQHF. Variable domain in full (rest from reference TRBV19 and TRBJ1-5): DGGITQSPKYLFRKEGQNVTLSCEQNLNHDAMYWYRQDPGQGLRLIYYSQIVNDFQKGDIAEGYSVSREKKESFPLTVTSAQKNPTAFYLCASSIGADRMNQPQHFGDGTRLSIL.

The V call is TRBV4-1, the J call TRBJ2-7; D not resolved. Germline V lookup: CDR1 MGHRA, CDR2 YSYEKL. The CDR3 has 15 amino acids. Trimming removed 1 base from V and 5 bases from J, with 15 bases in between. The CDR3 DNA reads TGCGCCAGCAGCCAAGTTGTATACAGAATCCACGAGCAGTACTTC. Protein product: CASSQVVYRIHEQYF.

Here the CDR3 DNA reads TGTGCCAGCAGTGCCAGGGGCGAACAGCCCCAGCATTTT. Amino acids: CASSARGEQPQHF. The chain is built from TRBV6-5 and TRBJ1-5; D is possibly TRBD1 (6 bases). The germline gives CDR1 MNHEY, CDR2 SVGAGI. V was trimmed by 5 bases and J by 7 bases, leaving 12 bases between them. This CDR3 has 13 residues.

The CDR3 DNA sequence: TGCAGCGTTGGTGTAGGACAAGAGCTATACAATGAGCAGTTCTTC. Translated, it gives CSVGVGQELYNEQFF. The chain links TRBV29-1 to TRBJ2-1, with a weak D call TRBD1 (5 bases). The CDR3 is 15 amino acids. CDR1 and CDR2 (germline): SQVTM, ANQGSEA. Trimming shortened V by 4 bases and J by 4 bases, and 17 bases separated the two germline ends.

This sequence joins TRBV2 and TRBJ2-5; no reliable D call. Germline-derived CDR1 and CDR2 are SNHLY and FYNNEI. The CDR3 extends over 12 amino acids. Trimming removed 3 bases from V and 5 bases from J, with 7 bases in between. The chain's CDR3 is CASSDNRETQYF. The CDR3 DNA reads as TGTGCCAGCAGTGATAATCGGGAGACCCAGTACTTC.

This sequence joins TRBV5-1 and TRBJ2-2, with 8 bases that match TRBD1. The V gene's germline CDR1 is SGHRS and CDR2 YFSETQ. V gave up 3 bases and J gave up 7 bases; unmatched junction bases: 11. The CDR3 sequence is 16 residues long. Here the CDR3 reads CASSSTGTGFGGELFF. The CDR3 bases are TGCGCCAGCAGCTCTACTGGGACAGGCTTTGGCGGGGAGCTGTTTTTT.

The V call is TRBV7-9, the J call TRBJ1-5; TRBD1 might be the D (5 bases). CDR3 length: 14 residues. CDR1 SEHNR and CDR2 FQNEAQ come from the germline V gene (reference sequence). V gave up 5 bases and J gave up 7 bases, with 15 bases separating them. CDR3 DNA sequence: TGTGCCAGCAGCCCCGGGAGGGGATCGCAGCCCCAGCATTTT. Translation gives CASSPGRGSQPQHF. The whole variable domain, filled in from reference TRBV7-9 and TRBJ1-5, reads DTGVSQNPRHKITKRGQNVTFRCDPISEHNRLYWYRQTLGQGPEFLTYFQNEAQLEKSRLLSDRFSAERPKGSFSTLEIQRTEQGDSAMYLCASSPGRGSQPQHFGDGTRLSIL.

The gene calls are TRBV6-5 and TRBJ2-5; 7 bases fit TRBD2. Germline trimming cut 8 bases from V and 4 bases from J; bases unmatched to any gene: 4. The CDR3 is 12 amino acids. Germline CDR1 reads MNHEY; CDR2 reads SVGAGI. In DNA, the CDR3 is TGTGCCAGCGGGAGCGGGATAGAGACCCAGTACTTC. As protein: CASGSGIETQYF.

This clone was counted only a few times. The CDR3 DNA is TGTGCCAGCAGCTTATTCGTTTCGGTTGTCACAGATACGCAGTATTTT. Translating gives CASSLFVSVVTDTQYF. The rearrangement uses TRBV7-2 and TRBJ2-3; D not certain. CDR3 size: 16 residues. V was trimmed by 2 bases and J by 2 bases, leaving 14 bases between them. Germline lookup yields CDR1 SGHTA and CDR2 FQGNSA.

This chain links TRBV29-1 with TRBJ1-2, with TRBD1 matching 7 bases. This CDR3 spans 14 amino acids. In germline, CDR1 is SQVTM, CDR2 ANQGSEA. After removal of 5 bases from V and 8 bases from J, the junction contained 14 bases not matched to a gene. Here the CDR3 reads CSVSVGQARAGYTF. Written as DNA, the CDR3 is TGCAGCGTTTCTGTAGGACAGGCGCGGGCGGGCTACACCTTC. The full variable domain, with the rest looked up from reference TRBV29-1 and TRBJ1-2, is SAVISQKPSRDICQRGTSLTIQCQVDSQVTMMFWYRQQPGQSLTLIATANQGSEATYESGFVIDKFPISRPNLTFSTLTVSNMSPEDSSIYLCSVSVGQARAGYTFGSGTRLTVV.

J is TRBJ2-7 and V is TRBV6-5; D is possibly TRBD2 (5 bases). V lost 6 bases to trimming and J lost 2 bases, with 17 bases between them. The CDR3 is made up of 15 amino acids. Germline V gives CDR1 MNHEY, CDR2 SVGAGI. In DNA, the CDR3 is TGTGCCAGCAGGCCAGTCCGGACTGATACCTACGAGCAGTACTTC. The encoded protein is CASRPVRTDTYEQYF.

The chain has TRBV20-1 and TRBJ1-1; possibly TRBD1 for D (5 bases). Trimming pared 5 bases from V and 5 bases from J, leaving 9 bases between. Germline V lookup: CDR1 DFQATT, CDR2 SNEGSKA (reference sequence). The CDR3 has 11 amino acids. DNA of the CDR3: TGCAGTGCTTCGTCAGGGACTGAAGCTTTCTTT. Translating it yields CSASSGTEAFF.

V and J are TRBV19 and TRBJ2-3, with 8 bases that match TRBD1. The CDR3 totals 16 residues. V shed 3 bases, J shed 4 bases, and the junction held 9 bases outside the gene matches. The germline CDR1 and CDR2 sequences are LNHDA and SQIVND (reference sequence). This chain's CDR3 is CASSIRTGSRADTQYF. CDR3 nucleotides: TGTGCCAGTAGTATTAGGACAGGGAGTAGGGCAGATACGCAGTATTTT. The entire variable domain, with the rest obtained from reference TRBV19 and TRBJ2-3, is as follows: DGGITQSPKYLFRKEGQNVTLSCEQNLNHDAMYWYRQDPGQGLRLIYYSQIVNDFQKGDIAEGYSVSREKKESFPLTVTSAQKNPTAFYLCASSIRTGSRADTQYFGPGTRLTVL.

This rearrangement joins TRBV2 to TRBJ1-5; D gene unclear. The germline V and J ends were trimmed by 7 bases and 3 bases, with 10 bases remaining between them. This CDR3 is built from 13 residues. CDR1 SNHLY and CDR2 FYNNEI come from the germline V gene. The CDR3, as DNA: TGTGCCAGCACGGGTGCCAACAATCAGCCCCAGCATTTT. It is translated as CASTGANNQPQHF.